This T cell receptor (beta chain) was sequenced during a study of beta chain features in type 1 diabetes. Isolation of CD4+ naive, central memory, regulatory and stem cell-like memory cells was achieved by sorting via CD45RO/CCR7/CD25/CD127/CD95/CD27. V was pared by 6 bases and J by 6 bases, with 5 bases of the junction left unmatched. The CDR3 totals 13 residues. Germline lookup yields CDR1 MRHNA and CDR2 SNTAGT. About this clone: Its specificity is unknown.

The authors reverse transcribed all of the isolated RNA, so sequencing captured expressed TCRB transcripts. Repertoires were generated with immunoSEQ multiplex PCR, while TCRdb's copy carries only in-frame clones and drops some. The sample lists nearly 250,000 clones; roughly 13% were seen once. Overall study results and limits: Reduced insertions and increased deletions marked VDJ junctions in type 1 diabetes patients. Across patients, naive, central memory and Treg TCRB repertoires exhibited apparently greater similarity than was observed across healthy donors.

The clonotype was recovered from a woman in her thirties or forties in good health. The sample consisted of naive CD4+ T cells from blood. The chain combines TRBV6-4 with TRBJ2-3; 8 bases match TRBD1. The chain's CDR3 is CASSGQGEDTQYF. CDR3 sequence (DNA): TGTGCCAGCAGCGGACAGGGCGAGGATACGCAGTATTTT.